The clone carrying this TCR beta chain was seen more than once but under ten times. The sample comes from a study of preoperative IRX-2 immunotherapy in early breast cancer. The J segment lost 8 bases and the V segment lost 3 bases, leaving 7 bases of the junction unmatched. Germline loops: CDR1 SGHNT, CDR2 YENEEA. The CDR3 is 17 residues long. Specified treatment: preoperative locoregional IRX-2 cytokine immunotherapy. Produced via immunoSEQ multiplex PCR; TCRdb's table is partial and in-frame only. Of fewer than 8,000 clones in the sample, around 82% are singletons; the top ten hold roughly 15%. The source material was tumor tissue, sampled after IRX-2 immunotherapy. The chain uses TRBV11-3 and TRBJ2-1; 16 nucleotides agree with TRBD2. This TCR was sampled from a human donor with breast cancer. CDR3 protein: CASSLPGTSGGADEQFF. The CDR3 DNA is TGTGCCAGCAGCTTGCCCGGGACTAGCGGGGGGGCGGATGAGCAGTTCTTC.